The clone carrying this T cell receptor beta chain showed up just a few times. Measured with immunoSEQ multiplex PCR; TCRdb has only the in-frame clones, and not every one. This sample has some 300,000 clones, with about 90% found just once. This record comes from a study of blood T cell repertoires in COVID-19. On the study more broadly: Sample material is recorded as cDNA or gDNA derived from T cells, B-cell-depleted T cells, or PBMCs.

Trimming removed 4 bases from V and 5 bases from J, with 8 bases in between. Germline V CDR1 and CDR2: LGHDT, YNNKEL (reference sequence). This CDR3 contains 12 residues. The sequenced sample was PBMCs or T cells enriched from blood (not recorded which). V gene TRBV3-1 (or the pseudogene TRBV3-2) combines with J gene TRBJ2-5, with D uncertain. The clonotype originates from a woman in her 30s who had recovered from COVID-19. The chain's CDR3 is CASSPARETQYF. The CDR3 DNA reads TGTGCCAGCAGCCCGGCTAGGGAGACCCAGTACTTC.